This TCR beta chain was recovered during a study of cytotoxic CD8 clonotypes in ibrutinib-treated CLL. Points on this clone: The antigen remains unidentified.

Clones were read by immunoSEQ multiplex PCR, and TCRdb kept only the in-frame ones, dropping some. This sample has 250,000 to 350,000 clones, with 65% to 85% found just once. With V trimmed by 4 bases and J by 4 bases, 7 bases remained unmatched. The CDR3 is made up of 15 amino acids. Germline V gene lookup returns CDR1 SGHTA and CDR2 FQGNSA. General observations from the study: While tracking circulating CD8+ T-cell counts, baseline clonality exceeded that of age-matched healthy donors. Different sampling times were used for sustained-remission and progressing patients.

This TCR was recovered from a human donor with chronic lymphocytic leukemia. The rearrangement uses TRBV7-2 and TRBJ2-7; 10 bases align to TRBD2. Source: PBMCs, taken at disease progression, from a patient treated with ibrutinib. This chain's CDR3 is CASSSPSGGWYEQYF. CDR3 bases: TGTGCCAGCAGCTCGCCTAGCGGGGGTTGGTACGAGCAGTACTTC.